These 3 T cell receptor beta chains came from one sample sequenced in a study of blood T cell repertoires in COVID-19. The protocol was immunoSEQ multiplex PCR, while the TCRdb copy is restricted to in-frame clones and leaves out a portion. The sample lists tens of thousands of clones; roughly nine tenths were seen once. Sequenced sample: peripheral blood. These TCRs come from a woman aged 80 or older with COVID-19, enrolled during active disease.

The gene calls are TRBV2 and TRBJ1-2; D remains unclear. V was cut by 6 bases and J by 8 bases, with 13 bases left in between. Germline V gives CDR1 SNHLY, CDR2 FYNNEI. The CDR3 is 12 residues long. Here the CDR3 DNA reads TGTGCCAGCAGGGAGTGGCGAGGGGGCTACACCTTC. It specifies CASREWRGGYTF.

The chain carries TRBV24-1 and TRBJ1-5; 7 bases are shared with TRBD1. Germline-derived CDR1 and CDR2 are KGHDR and SFDVKD. The CDR3 length is 14 residues. J gave up 4 bases and V 4 bases, and 3 bases lay outside the gene matches. The DNA of the CDR3 is TGTGCCACCAGTGAAGGGGGCGGAAATCAGCCCCAGCATTTT. As protein: CATSEGGGNQPQHF.

The chain combines TRBV5-1 with TRBJ2-7; a weak D match, TRBD1 (6 bases). This CDR3 is 15 amino acids long. Trimming shortened V by 0 bases and J by 2 bases, and 12 bases separated the two germline ends. Germline values: CDR1 SGHRS, CDR2 YFSETQ. The DNA for the CDR3 is TGCGCCAGCAGCTTGGACAGGGAAACAACCTACGAGCAGTACTTC. Amino acid sequence: CASSLDRETTYEQYF. Full variable domain (remainder filled in from reference TRBV5-1 and TRBJ2-7): KAGVTQTPRYLIKTRGQQVTLSCSPISGHRSVSWYQQTPGQGLQFLFEYFSETQRNKGNFPGRFSGRQFSNSRSEMNVSTLELGDSALYLCASSLDRETTYEQYFGPGTRLTVT.